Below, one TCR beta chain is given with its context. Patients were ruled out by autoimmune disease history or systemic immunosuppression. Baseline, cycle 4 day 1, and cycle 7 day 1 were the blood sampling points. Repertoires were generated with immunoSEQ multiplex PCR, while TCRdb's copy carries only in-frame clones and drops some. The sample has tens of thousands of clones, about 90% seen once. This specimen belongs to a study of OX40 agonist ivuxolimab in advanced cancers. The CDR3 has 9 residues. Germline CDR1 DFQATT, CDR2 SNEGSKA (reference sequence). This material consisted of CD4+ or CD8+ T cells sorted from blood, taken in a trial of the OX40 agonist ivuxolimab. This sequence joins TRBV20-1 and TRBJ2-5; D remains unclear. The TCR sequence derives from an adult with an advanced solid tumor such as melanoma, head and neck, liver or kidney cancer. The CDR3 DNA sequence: TGCAGGACTGAGAAGACCCAGTACTTC. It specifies CRTEKTQYF.